This section outlines one TCR beta chain sequence together with its context. The antigen remains undetermined. These data come from a study of cytomegalovirus exposure and HLA in healthy donors. Study observations and caveats: Among donors in an Asian-associated ancestry cluster, a later analysis reportedly found fewer N-insertions than the roughly 610-donor mean. Some segments of the V type, notably TRBV6-2 and TRBV6-3, were excluded as indistinguishable. An assumption of roughly uniform sequencing depth across donors underlay the presence/absence analyses.

Use of 60 Vbeta and 13 Jbeta primers characterized the PCR. The table came from immunoSEQ multiplex PCR; TCRdb's copy has only in-frame clones and leaves some out. The sample lists over 150,000 clones; roughly 85% were seen once. Per germline, CDR1 SNHLY and CDR2 FYNNEI. The V gene lost 2 bases and the J gene lost 4 bases, with 9 bases spanning the gap. The CDR3 loop spans 14 amino acids. This TCR derives from a woman between 50 and 59 years old in good health and CMV-seronegative. This chain uses TRBV2 with TRBJ1-5; TRBD1 is a possible D gene (6 bases). The sequenced sample was PBMCs. The DNA of the CDR3 is TGTGCCAGCAGTGAATGGACAGCAAATCAGCCCCAGCATTTT. Its translation: CASSEWTANQPQHF.